The source of this T cell receptor beta chain is a study of cytomegalovirus exposure and HLA in healthy donors. The CDR3 sequence is 15 residues long. Looked up from germline, CDR1 is LGHNA and CDR2 is YSLEER. Trimming stripped 1 base from V and 1 base from J, with 11 bases between. Assay used: immunoSEQ multiplex PCR; TCRdb lists only in-frame clones, some missing. The profile shows 280,000 or so clones, roughly 90% of them singletons. Sample: PBMCs. V usage is TRBV4-3 and J usage is TRBJ2-7; a weak D match, TRBD1 (6 bases). The source is a woman between 18 and 29 years old in good health and CMV-seronegative. CDR3 nucleotides: TGCGCCAGCAGCCAAGGCGTAGGGGGATCCTACGAGCAGTACTTC. Amino acid sequence: CASSQGVGGSYEQYF.